These 23 T cell receptor beta chains were sequenced from one sample in a study of cytomegalovirus exposure and HLA in healthy donors. The PCR ran on 60 Vbeta and 13 Jbeta primers. Profiled with immunoSEQ multiplex PCR; TCRdb holds only in-frame clones, not every one. The data show about 170,000 clones, 65% to 85% seen once. Sequenced input: PBMCs. These receptors were obtained from a woman aged 45-60 years in good health and CMV-seropositive.

This chain joins TRBV6-5 and TRBJ2-1, with TRBD1 matching over 9 bases. The CDR3 has 15 amino acids. The germline V gene encodes CDR1 MNHEY and CDR2 SVGAGI. V trimming: 5 bases; J trimming: 3 bases; junction bases outside the gene matches: 5. The DNA for the CDR3 is TGTGCCAGCAGTCCCGGGACAGGGCTCTACAATGAGCAGTTCTTC. Translation gives CASSPGTGLYNEQFF.

This chain links TRBV5-1 with TRBJ1-4; 7 positions agree with TRBD1. J lost 3 bases, V lost 0 bases, and 8 bases had no gene match. There are 17 residues in the CDR3. Germline CDR1 SGHRS, CDR2 YFSETQ. CDR3 DNA sequence: TGCGCCAGCAGCTTGGCCCCCTCAGGGGGTTCTAATGAAAAACTGTTTTTT. Its translation is CASSLAPSGGSNEKLFF.

The gene calls are TRBV10-3 and TRBJ1-3, with no clear D. This CDR3 comprises 15 residues. Germline V gives CDR1 ENHRY, CDR2 SYGVKD. V was cut by 3 bases and J by 0 bases, with 9 bases left in between. The CDR3 here is CAISDTASSGNTIYF. The DNA of the CDR3 is TGTGCCATCAGTGACACGGCTAGCTCTGGAAACACCATATATTTT.

The V call is TRBV6-6, the J call TRBJ1-1; maybe TRBD1 (6 bases). V lost 8 bases to trimming and J lost 0 bases, with 13 bases between them. Germline V lookup: CDR1 MNHNY, CDR2 SVGAGI (reference sequence). The length of the CDR3 is 14 residues. The CDR3: CASEDRSMNTEAFF. In nucleotides, the CDR3 is TGTGCCAGCGAGGACAGATCTATGAACACTGAAGCTTTCTTT.

The chain has TRBV4-2 and TRBJ1-2; TRBD1 aligns across 7 bases. Trimming cost V 0 bases and J 4 bases; bases outside gene matches: 5. The CDR3 spans 15 residues. Germline loops: CDR1 LGHNA, CDR2 YNFKEQ. In nucleotides, the CDR3 is TGTGCCAGCAGCCAAGATGCAGGGGGAGGCTATGGCTACACCTTC. Encoded protein: CASSQDAGGGYGYTF.

The chain has TRBV30 and TRBJ2-7; a weak D match, TRBD2 (6 bases). The ends were cut back, 0 bases at V and 6 bases at J, with 12 bases in the middle. Germline V gene data show CDR1 as GTSNPN and CDR2 as SVGIG (reference sequence). This CDR3 region has 13 residues. The CDR3 loop is CAWSVTRVGEQYF. CDR3 nucleotide sequence: TGTGCCTGGAGTGTGACTAGAGTAGGCGAGCAGTACTTC.

V is TRBV7-9 and J is TRBJ2-6; 7 bases fit TRBD1. Germline V gene lookup returns CDR1 SEHNR and CDR2 FQNEAQ (reference sequence). Unmatched junction bases numbered 4, after V lost 4 bases and J lost 4 bases. There are 15 residues in the CDR3. The CDR3 DNA follows: TGTGCCAGCAGCTCTACAGGGGCAGGGGCCAACGTCCTGACTTTC. Protein sequence: CASSSTGAGANVLTF.

J is TRBJ1-1 and V is TRBV27, with D maybe TRBD1 (5 bases). V gave up 4 bases and J gave up 3 bases, with 15 bases separating them. There are 15 residues in the CDR3. CDR1 is MNHEY and CDR2 is SMNVEV in the germline V gene (reference sequence). CDR3 DNA sequence: TGTGCCAGCAGTTCCCCTGGGGGAGGGGACACTGAAGCTTTCTTT. Amino acid sequence: CASSSPGGGDTEAFF.

This clone was detected only a few times. The chain has TRBV7-3 and TRBJ1-2, with D maybe TRBD1 (5 bases). The CDR3 spans 14 residues. Germline CDR1 and CDR2: SGHTA and FQGTGA. V was pared by 6 bases and J by 4 bases, with 15 bases between. Here the CDR3 reads CASRSSGAAYGYTF. CDR3 nucleotides: TGTGCCAGCAGGTCAAGCGGGGCGGCCTATGGCTACACCTTC.

The rearrangement joins TRBV19 to TRBJ2-7; 8 bases line up with TRBD2. J lost 3 bases, V lost 2 bases, and 6 bases had no gene match. CDR3 length: 15 residues. The V gene's germline CDR1 is LNHDA and CDR2 SQIVND (reference sequence). The CDR3 here is CASSISLAGRYEQYF. CDR3 nucleotide sequence: TGTGCCAGTAGTATAAGTCTAGCGGGCCGCTACGAGCAGTACTTC.

This clone appeared once. V is TRBV30 and J is TRBJ2-7, with D possibly matching TRBD1 (6 bases). This CDR3 contains 14 residues. V lost 4 bases and J 1 base, leaving 14 bases between the germline ends. Per the germline V gene, CDR1 is GTSNPN and CDR2 is SVGIG (reference sequence). The CDR3 DNA reads TGTGCCTGGAAAGTAACAGGGATATCCTACGAGCAGTACTTC. It codes for CAWKVTGISYEQYF.

The gene calls are TRBV28 and TRBJ2-5; 9 bases fit TRBD1. The germline V gene has CDR1 MDHEN and CDR2 SYDVKM. V dropped 5 bases and J dropped 2; count of bases not matched to a gene: 3. The CDR3 runs to 14 residues. CDR3 nucleotides: TGTGCCAGCAGTCGGACAGGGGCGCAAGAGACCCAGTACTTC. Encoded protein: CASSRTGAQETQYF.

This clone appeared once. The V and J genes are TRBV5-5 and TRBJ2-7; 9 nucleotides agree with TRBD1. CDR3 length: 15 residues. V gave up 0 bases and J gave up 1 base; unmatched junction bases: 2. CDR1 SGHKS and CDR2 YYEKEE come from the germline V gene (reference sequence). In DNA, the CDR3 is TGTGCCAGCAGCTTGGGGACAGGGGATTCCTACGAGCAGTACTTC. Translating gives CASSLGTGDSYEQYF.

The chain joins TRBV5-4 to TRBJ1-2, with D unresolved. Trimming took 4 bases from V and 4 from J, leaving 14 bases between them. Germline loops: CDR1 SGHNT, CDR2 YYREEE (reference sequence). CDR3 length: 14 amino acids. In DNA form, the CDR3 reads TGTGCCAGCAGCGCGGAAGGCCGATTCTATGGCTACACCTTC. This encodes CASSAEGRFYGYTF.

V is TRBV2 and J is TRBJ2-7; 7 bases fit TRBD1. Trimming cost V 4 bases and J 13 bases; bases outside gene matches: 7. From germline, CDR1 is SNHLY and CDR2 FYNNEI. The length of the CDR3 is 11 residues. CDR3 residues: CASSVEGAYYF. The CDR3 region has the DNA TGTGCCAGCAGTGTTGAGGGGGCTTACTACTTC.

CDR3 amino acids: CASSFSRDSSGYGYTF. DNA for the CDR3: TGTGCCAGCAGCTTTTCCCGGGACAGCTCCGGCTATGGCTACACCTTC. This chain uses TRBV7-2 with TRBJ1-2; 7 nucleotides line up with TRBD1. The junction had 11 bases not matched to a gene; V was cut back by 3 bases and J by 4 bases. Germline assignment: CDR1 SGHTA and CDR2 FQGNSA. The CDR3 totals 16 residues.

The J gene is TRBJ2-5, the V gene TRBV5-4; 8 nucleotides match TRBD1. Germline V gene sequence: CDR1 SGHNT, CDR2 YYREEE (reference sequence). Losses at the gene ends were 2 bases for V and 12 bases for J; bases not matched to a gene: 12. This CDR3 is built from 14 residues. In nucleotides, the CDR3 is TGTGCCAGCAGCTTCAATTACGTACCGGGACAGGAGTACTTC. It codes for CASSFNYVPGQEYF.

The chain joins TRBV25-1 to TRBJ2-1, with TRBD2 as a possible D gene (5 bases). Looked up from germline, CDR1 is MGHDK and CDR2 is SYGVNS. Trimming pared 0 bases from V and 3 bases from J, leaving 9 bases between. This CDR3 spans 15 amino acids. The CDR3 DNA reads TGTGCCAGCAGTGAATATCGAGCGGACTACAATGAGCAGTTCTTC. It encodes CASSEYRADYNEQFF.

The chain recombines TRBV18 with TRBJ1-2; D may be TRBD1 (5 bases). V shed 3 bases and J shed 0 bases, with 8 bases lying between them. The CDR3 spans 14 residues. Germline V lookup: CDR1 KGHSH, CDR2 LQKENI. CDR3 loop: CASSPDTPNYGYTF. In nucleotides, the CDR3 is TGTGCCAGCTCACCGGACACCCCTAACTATGGCTACACCTTC.

V usage is TRBV11-3 and J usage is TRBJ2-1, with 9 bases fitting TRBD2. Germline V gene data show CDR1 as SGHNT and CDR2 as YENEEA. CDR3 length: 15 amino acids. V was clipped by 1 base and J by 7 bases; unmatched bases: 5. The chain's CDR3 is CASSLVAGVLNEQFF. The CDR3 DNA reads TGTGCCAGCAGCTTAGTAGCGGGAGTGCTGAATGAGCAGTTCTTC.

The chain joins TRBV13 to TRBJ2-7; 8 bases are shared with TRBD1. Germline V lookup: CDR1 PRHDT, CDR2 FYEKMQ (reference sequence). V lost 2 bases, J lost 1 base, and 4 bases stayed unmatched. This CDR3 spans 15 amino acids. As DNA, the CDR3 is TGTGCCAGCAGCTTAAATAGGGACAGGTCCTACGAGCAGTACTTC. As protein: CASSLNRDRSYEQYF.

This clone has a handful of counts. The chain employs TRBV30 and TRBJ1-5; no firm D call. Trimming took 2 bases from V and 7 from J, leaving 15 bases between them. This CDR3 is built from 14 residues. Looked up from germline, CDR1 is GTSNPN and CDR2 is SVGIG (reference sequence). The CDR3, as DNA: TGTGCCTGGAGTTCGACAATAAGGAAGCAGCCCCAGCATTTT. It codes for CAWSSTIRKQPQHF.

This clone appeared a single time. The rearrangement links TRBV27 to TRBJ2-3, with D unclear. This CDR3 contains 15 residues. V was clipped by 0 bases and J by 3 bases, with 10 bases between them. The germline CDR1 and CDR2 sequences are MNHEY and SMNVEV (reference sequence). CDR3 DNA: TGTGCCAGCAGTTTATCGCCGGGTAGGACAGATACGCAGTATTTT. This sequence encodes CASSLSPGRTDTQYF.